This TCR beta chain derives from a study of blood T cells in healthy people across ages. Study in general: For every two T cells, template switching captured about one barcoded beta molecule.

V was shortened by 6 bases and J by 0 bases, with 13 bases between the two germline ends. Germline loops: CDR1 LGHNA, CDR2 YSLEER. This CDR3 has 15 residues. Comments on this clonotype: Its antigen is not known.

Study-level results: Changes in expanded clonotypes were possibly confounded, as the CMV status of donors was unknown. In older individuals, TCR beta diversity per million T cells was lower, falling roughly linearly with age.

Primers used in a second PCR of about 7 to 12 cycles were a sample-barcoded 5' primer and a J-beta primer mix. TCRdb passed the 5' RACE reads through MiXCR, listing each CDR3 protein once. Among about a million distinct CDR3 sequences listed, roughly 47% were seen once. Sequenced: blood. The sequence was collected from a woman aged 55-70 years in good health. The chain employs TRBV4-3 and TRBJ2-3; a weak D match, TRBD1 (7 bases). This CDR3 is CASRRGTASTDTQYF. The CDR3 nucleotides read TGCGCCAGCAGACGCGGGACAGCTAGCACAGATACGCAGTATTTT.